A selection of T cell receptor beta chains follows, all from one sample in a study of follicular helper T cells after annual influenza vaccination. Produced via immunoSEQ multiplex PCR; TCRdb's table is partial and in-frame only. The sample holds 8,000 to 10,000 clones, approximately 83% seen once. Material: CXCR5- memory CD4+ T cells sorted from blood, obtained 7 days after influenza vaccination. The origin of the receptors is an adult who received the influenza vaccine. Each CDR3 is given without its conserved first and last residue. The D gene is left open where the match is weak.

D gene	J gene	V gene	CDR3 protein
-	TRBJ2-3	TRBV4-2	ASSQDGSWGTDTQY
-	TRBJ2-2	TRBV2	ASGLSSTGELF
TRBD2	TRBJ2-1	TRBV4-2	ASSQGNTGLAGSNEQF
TRBD2	TRBJ2-2	TRBV7-2	ASSPPGLAAGELF
-	TRBJ2-7	TRBV5-1	ASSLAGAGLSYEQY
-	TRBJ1-6	TRBV27	ASSSPSRSYGTPLH
TRBD1	TRBJ2-3	TRBV6-1	ASSEASGSGGADTQY
-	TRBJ1-2	TRBV7-8	ASSPGRYGYT
-	TRBJ1-6	TRBV5-1	ASTRLGRNSPLH
-	TRBJ2-1	TRBV19	ASSIVGSYNEQF